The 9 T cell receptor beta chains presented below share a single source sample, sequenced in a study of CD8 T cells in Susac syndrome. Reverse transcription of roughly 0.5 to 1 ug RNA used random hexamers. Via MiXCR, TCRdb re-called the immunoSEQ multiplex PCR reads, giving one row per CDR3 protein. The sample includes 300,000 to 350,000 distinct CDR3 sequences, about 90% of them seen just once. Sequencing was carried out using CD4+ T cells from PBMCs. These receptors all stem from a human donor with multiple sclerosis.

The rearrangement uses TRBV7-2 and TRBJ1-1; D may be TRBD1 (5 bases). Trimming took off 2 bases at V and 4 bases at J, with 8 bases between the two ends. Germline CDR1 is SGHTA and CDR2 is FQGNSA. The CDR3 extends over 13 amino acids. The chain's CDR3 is CASSLWGGTEAFF. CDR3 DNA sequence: TGTGCCAGCAGCTTATGGGGGGGCACTGAAGCTTTCTTT.

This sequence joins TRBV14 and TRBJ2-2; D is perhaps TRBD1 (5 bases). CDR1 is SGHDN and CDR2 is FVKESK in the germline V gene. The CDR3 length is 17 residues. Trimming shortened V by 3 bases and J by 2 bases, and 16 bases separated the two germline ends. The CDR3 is CASSQLQDLTNTGELFF. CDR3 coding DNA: TGTGCCAGCAGCCAGTTACAGGACCTCACCAACACCGGGGAGCTGTTTTTT.

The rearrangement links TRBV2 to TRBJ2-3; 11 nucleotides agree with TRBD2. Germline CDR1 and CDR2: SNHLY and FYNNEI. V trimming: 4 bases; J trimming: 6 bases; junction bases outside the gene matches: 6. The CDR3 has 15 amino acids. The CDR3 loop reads CASSAGLAEVDTQYF. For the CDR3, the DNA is TGTGCCAGCAGTGCGGGACTAGCGGAGGTGGATACGCAGTATTTT. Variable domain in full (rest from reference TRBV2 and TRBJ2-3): EPEVTQTPSHQVTQMGQEVILRCVPISNHLYFYWYRQILGQKVEFLVSFYNNEISEKSEIFDDQFSVERPDGSNFTLKIRSTKLEDSAMYFCASSAGLAEVDTQYFGPGTRLTVL.

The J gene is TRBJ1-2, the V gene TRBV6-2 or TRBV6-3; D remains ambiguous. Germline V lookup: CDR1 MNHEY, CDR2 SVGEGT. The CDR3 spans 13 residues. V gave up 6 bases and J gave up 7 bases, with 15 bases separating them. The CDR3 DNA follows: TGTGCCAGCAGACCCACCCAGCGACCTGGCTACACCTTC. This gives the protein CASRPTQRPGYTF.

The CDR3 loop is CASSWDNGYTF. CDR3 coding DNA: TGTGCCAGCAGTTGGGACAATGGCTACACCTTC. The chain employs TRBV6-6 and TRBJ1-2; weak D call: TRBD1 (6 bases). The CDR3 is made up of 11 amino acids. The V gene lost 4 bases and the J gene lost 6 bases, with 6 bases spanning the gap. Germline V gene sequence: CDR1 MNHNY, CDR2 SVGAGI (reference sequence).

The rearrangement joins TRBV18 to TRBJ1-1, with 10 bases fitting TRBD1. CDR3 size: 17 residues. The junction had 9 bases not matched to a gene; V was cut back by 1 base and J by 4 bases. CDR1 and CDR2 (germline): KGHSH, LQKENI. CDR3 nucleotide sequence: TGTGCCAGCTCACCACGGACAGGGGGGGATTTGGGCACTGAAGCTTTCTTT. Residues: CASSPRTGGDLGTEAFF.

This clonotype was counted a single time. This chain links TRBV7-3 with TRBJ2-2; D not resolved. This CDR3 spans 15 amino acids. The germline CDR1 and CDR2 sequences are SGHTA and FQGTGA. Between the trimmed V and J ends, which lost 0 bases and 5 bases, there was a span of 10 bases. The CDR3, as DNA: TGTGCCAGCAGCTTAACAGGTTTGGGGACCGGGGAGCTGTTTTTT. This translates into CASSLTGLGTGELFF.

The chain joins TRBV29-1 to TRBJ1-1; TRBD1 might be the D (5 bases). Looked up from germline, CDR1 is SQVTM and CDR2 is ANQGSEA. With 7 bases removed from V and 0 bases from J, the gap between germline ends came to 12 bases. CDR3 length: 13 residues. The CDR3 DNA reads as TGCAGCGCCCGGGACGCATTGAACACTGAAGCTTTCTTT. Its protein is CSARDALNTEAFF.

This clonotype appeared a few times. The CDR3 DNA sequence: TGTGCCAGCAGCGCCTCGGGAGTAAGCACCGGGGAGCTGTTTTTT. Amino acids: CASSASGVSTGELFF. This chain uses TRBV9 with TRBJ2-2; D is perhaps TRBD2 (6 bases). The ends were cut back, 3 bases at V and 4 bases at J, with 13 bases in the middle. The germline V gene encodes CDR1 SGDLS and CDR2 YYNGEE. The CDR3 is 15 amino acids.